This T cell receptor beta chain appears in the sequencing data of a study of T cells in tumors after PD-1 blockade. Study at large: Treatment was either pembrolizumab 200 mg every 3 weeks or cemiplimab 350 mg every 2 weeks. Daily vismodegib 150 mg continued in a subset of anti-PD-1-treated patients. On average, peripheral blood gave over 95,000 TCR templates and about 40,000 unique clonotypes. Study-wide findings and caveats: Roughly 40% of tumor TCR clonotypes were also found in blood.

With respect to this clone: The antigen remains undetermined.

The CDR3 runs 16 residues. Germline CDR1 SGHTS, CDR2 YDEGEE. The germline V and J ends were trimmed by 3 bases and 3 bases, with 15 bases remaining between them. This table comes from immunoSEQ multiplex PCR, and its TCRdb copy is limited to in-frame clones, with some not included. This table holds about 59,000 clones, around three quarters found once. Sequenced here: PBMCs, sampled before anti-PD-1 treatment. This receptor was obtained from a human donor with basal cell carcinoma. This chain links TRBV5-8 with TRBJ1-4, with D possibly matching TRBD1 (5 bases). The CDR3 DNA is TGTGCCAGCAGCTCGGGGGGGAGAAGGTCTAATGAAAAACTGTTTTTT. It specifies CASSSGGRRSNEKLFF.